The 20 T cell receptor beta chains below all came from one sample that was sequenced in a study of Tregs in tolerant kidney transplant recipients. These receptors' targets are unknown. Profiled with immunoSEQ multiplex PCR; TCRdb holds only in-frame clones, not every one. The repertoire includes roughly 40,000 clones, nearly 97% of them detected once, and around 0.4% sits in the top ten. Sequenced input: Tregs from blood cultured with allogeneic cells. The receptors here all came from a human donor in good health.

CDR3 in amino acids: CASSDSRQGYRDEQFF. CDR3 bases: TGTGCCAGCAGTGACTCGCGACAGGGGTACCGGGATGAGCAGTTCTTC. The chain recombines TRBV6-4 with TRBJ2-1; 8 bases fit TRBD1. Trimming took 0 bases from V and 8 from J; bases not matched to a gene: 9. Germline V CDR1 and CDR2: MRHNA, SNTAGT. This CDR3 comprises 16 residues.

The chain carries TRBV7-4 and TRBJ2-7; 12 bases align to TRBD2. Unmatched junction bases numbered 13, after V lost 7 bases and J lost 0 bases. Per the germline V gene, CDR1 is SGHVT and CDR2 is SQSDAQ. The CDR3 is 18 amino acids. DNA of the CDR3: TGTGCCAGCACCCCCCGTGGGGCTAGCGGGGGGGACTCCTACGAGCAGTACTTC. Amino acid sequence: CASTPRGASGGDSYEQYF.

On this clone: At one end, the junction sequence differs from germline, possibly due to a read error. The gene calls are TRBV20-1 and TRBJ2-1; possibly TRBD1 or TRBD2 for D (5 bases each). The CDR3 runs to 9 residues. The germline CDR1 and CDR2 sequences are DFQATT and SNEGSKA (reference sequence). CDR3 amino acids: CSASGPLIF. The DNA of the CDR3 is TGCAGTGCATCGGGACCCCTGATCTTC.

V gene TRBV4-1 combines with J gene TRBJ2-3, with 7 bases that match TRBD2. J gave up 3 bases and V 6 bases, and 6 bases lay outside the gene matches. The germline V gene has CDR1 MGHRA and CDR2 YSYEKL. This CDR3 spans 14 amino acids. As DNA, the CDR3 is TGCGCCAGCAGACGCGGACTAGTTACAGATACGCAGTATTTT. This gives the protein CASRRGLVTDTQYF.

V gene TRBV18 combines with J gene TRBJ1-4; TRBD1 might be the D (5 bases). The germline V gene encodes CDR1 KGHSH and CDR2 LQKENI. The CDR3 totals 18 residues. The germline V and J ends were trimmed by 1 base and 2 bases, with 17 bases remaining between them. CDR3 protein: CASSPLRVDLRTNEKLFF. CDR3 bases: TGTGCCAGCTCACCACTCAGGGTGGATTTGAGGACTAATGAAAAACTGTTTTTT.

Note on this clone: At one of its ends the junction is not consistent with the germline gene, which may arise from a read error. J is TRBJ2-1 and V is TRBV5-4; TRBD1 or TRBD2 may be the D gene (5 bases each). From germline, CDR1 is SGHNT and CDR2 YYREEE (reference sequence). The CDR3 spans 13 residues. CDR3 loop: CASSLGVTLSRLF. The CDR3 bases are TGTGCCAGCAGCCTGGGGGTGACCCTCTCAAGGCTCTTC.

This clone was picked up a small number of times. This sequence joins TRBV5-1 and TRBJ1-1; possibly TRBD1 for D (5 bases). Germline CDR1 SGHRS, CDR2 YFSETQ. V was trimmed by 7 bases and J by 2 bases, leaving 18 bases between them. The CDR3 is 15 residues long. Written as DNA, the CDR3 is TGCGCCAGCCGTAAGTCGTCACAGGTTAACACTGAAGCTTTCTTT. This translates into CASRKSSQVNTEAFF.

This chain joins TRBV10-3 and TRBJ1-1, with D maybe TRBD1 (5 bases). V was pared by 6 bases and J by 5 bases, with 10 bases between. Germline V gene data show CDR1 as ENHRY and CDR2 as SYGVKD. The CDR3 contains 12 residues. As DNA, the CDR3 is TGTGCCATCAGGGGGGGAGGGACTGAAGCTTTCTTT. Translated, it gives CAIRGGGTEAFF.

This chain connects TRBV9 to TRBJ2-1; 11 bases line up with TRBD1. J was trimmed by 9 bases and V by 0 bases; bases with no gene match: 5. Germline V gives CDR1 SGDLS, CDR2 YYNGEE. The CDR3 totals 15 residues. The CDR3 reads CASSVGGQGVREQFF. The CDR3 region has the DNA TGTGCCAGCAGCGTAGGGGGACAGGGGGTACGTGAGCAGTTCTTC.

The CDR3 coding sequence is TGTGCCAGCAGTGACAGGCAGGGGGGAGGCTATGGCTACACCTTC. It specifies CASSDRQGGGYGYTF. The rearrangement uses TRBV2 and TRBJ1-2, with 7 bases that match TRBD1. CDR3 length equals 15 residues. V shed 3 bases, J shed 4 bases, and the junction held 8 bases outside the gene matches. Germline loops: CDR1 SNHLY, CDR2 FYNNEI.

This chain joins TRBV11-2 and TRBJ2-7; possible D gene TRBD1, 6 bases. V dropped 1 base and J dropped 7 bases, with 17 bases sitting between them. CDR1 is SGHAT and CDR2 is FQNNGV in the germline V gene. The CDR3 is 15 residues long. The CDR3 spells CASSLVAAGQGEQYF. The CDR3 nucleotides read TGTGCCAGCAGCTTAGTCGCAGCTGGGCAGGGGGAGCAGTACTTC. Full variable domain (rest looked up from reference TRBV11-2 and TRBJ2-7): EAGVAQSPRYKIIEKRQSVAFWCNPISGHATLYWYQQILGQGPKLLIQFQNNGVVDDSQLPKDRFSAERLKGVDSTLKIQPAKLEDSAVYLCASSLVAAGQGEQYFGPGTRLTVT.

The genes are TRBV21-1 and TRBJ2-4; TRBD1, the table's D call, was not compared with the DNA. TRBV21-1 represents a pseudogene. The CDR3 is 16 residues long. CDR3 sequence reads: CASSKEATGGSDIQYF. The CDR3 DNA is TGTGCCAGCAGCAAAGAGGCCACAGGGGGTTCAGACATTCAGTACTTC.

This chain links TRBV28 with TRBJ1-2; tentative D call: TRBD1 (5 bases). V shed 0 bases and J shed 2 bases, with 7 bases lying between them. The CDR3 totals 14 residues. CDR1 is MDHEN, CDR2 SYDVKM, per germline. As DNA, the CDR3 is TGTGCCAGCAGTTTATGGGGGCTAAACTATGGCTACACCTTC. This translates into CASSLWGLNYGYTF.

This clone has only one observation. This chain joins TRBV5-1 and TRBJ2-2; 8 bases agree with TRBD2. J gave up 5 bases and V 2 bases, and 5 bases lay outside the gene matches. The CDR3 covers 15 residues. Germline V gene data show CDR1 as SGHRS and CDR2 as YFSETQ. The CDR3 DNA follows: TGCGCCAGCAGCTTACTAGCGGCCACAACCGGGGAGCTGTTTTTT. This encodes CASSLLAATTGELFF.

The rearrangement uses TRBV9 and TRBJ2-3, with D possibly being TRBD2 (6 bases). The CDR3 length is 15 residues. V lost 3 bases to trimming and J lost 0 bases, with 11 bases between them. CDR1 and CDR2 from the germline V gene are SGDLS and YYNGEE. The CDR3 sequence is CASSASGWSTDTQYF. The CDR3 DNA sequence: TGTGCCAGCAGCGCGAGCGGGTGGAGCACAGATACGCAGTATTTT.

In this sample, this clone turned up a few times. V and J are TRBV5-1 and TRBJ2-1; 11 positions match TRBD2. The trim removed 4 bases at V and 0 bases at J, leaving 15 bases unmatched. The germline V gene has CDR1 SGHRS and CDR2 YFSETQ. This CDR3 has 20 residues. In DNA, the CDR3 is TGCGCCAGCAGCCTTAGGACTAGCGGGCTATATGAGGGCTCCTACAATGAGCAGTTCTTC. It specifies CASSLRTSGLYEGSYNEQFF.

V and J are TRBV5-4 and TRBJ1-2; TRBD1 matches 7 bases. V shed 3 bases and J 3 bases; nucleotides not matched to a gene: 11. Germline V lookup: CDR1 SGHNT, CDR2 YYREEE (reference sequence). This CDR3 is 16 amino acids long. CDR3 DNA: TGTGCCAGCAGCTGGGCAAGACAGGGACTATACTATGGCTACACCTTC. The encoded protein is CASSWARQGLYYGYTF.

This chain connects TRBV11-1 to TRBJ1-2, with D unclear. The CDR3 spans 14 residues. The germline gives CDR1 SGHAT, CDR2 FQDESV (reference sequence). The V and J ends lost 5 bases and 0 bases respectively, with 10 bases between them. The CDR3 DNA sequence: TGTGCCAGCAGCCCATGGACGCCTAACTATGGCTACACCTTC. This translates into CASSPWTPNYGYTF.

The chain joins TRBV7-9 to TRBJ1-1; D is unclear. Looked up from germline, CDR1 is SEHNR and CDR2 is FQNEAQ (reference sequence). CDR3 length: 15 residues. Trimming cost V 4 bases and J 1 base, with 13 bases left between them. The CDR3 loop reads CASSSWIDTNTEAFF. The CDR3 DNA follows: TGTGCCAGCAGCTCTTGGATAGACACGAACACTGAAGCTTTCTTT.

J is TRBJ2-2 and V is TRBV5-1, with D perhaps matching TRBD1 (6 bases). Germline V gives CDR1 SGHRS, CDR2 YFSETQ. The CDR3 runs to 16 residues. Trimming stripped 1 base from V and 6 bases from J, with 16 bases between. CDR3 nucleotides: TGCGCCAGCAGCTTGCCTTGGACAGACGGCGCCGGGGAGCTGTTTTTT. This sequence encodes CASSLPWTDGAGELFF.